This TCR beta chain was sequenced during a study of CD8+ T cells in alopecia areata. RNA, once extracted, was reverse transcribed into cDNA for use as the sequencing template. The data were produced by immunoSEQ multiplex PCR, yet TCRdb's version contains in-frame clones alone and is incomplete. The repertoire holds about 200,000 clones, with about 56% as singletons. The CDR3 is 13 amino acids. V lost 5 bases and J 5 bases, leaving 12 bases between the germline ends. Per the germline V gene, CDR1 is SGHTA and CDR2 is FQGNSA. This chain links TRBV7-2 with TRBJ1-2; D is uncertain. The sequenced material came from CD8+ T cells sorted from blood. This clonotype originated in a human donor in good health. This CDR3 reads CASSLEEGYGYTF. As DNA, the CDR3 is TGTGCCAGCAGCCTCGAGGAGGGTTATGGCTACACCTTC.